The sequence of this T cell receptor (beta chain) was determined in a study of Graves' ophthalmopathy and Graves' hyperthyroidism. This clonotype was seen at least ten times. For repertoire sequencing, the TCR beta CDR3 regions were amplified from RNA transcripts. The authors performed first-round RT-PCR with HTBI primers and then a second-round multiplex PCR. TCRdb itself ran the multiplex PCR reads through MiXCR, one entry per CDR3 protein. The repertoire consists of roughly 610,000 distinct CDR3 sequences, with approximately 21% occurring once and the leading ten covering more than 5.5%. V shed 6 bases, J shed 5 bases, and the junction held 9 bases outside the gene matches. The CDR3 runs to 16 residues.

Specimen: peripheral blood. This TCR derives from a woman aged 18-30 years with stable Graves' hyperthyroidism. Some clones in this sample may be carry-over from other donors' samples. The rearrangement links TRBV12-3 or TRBV12-4 to TRBJ2-2; 10 bases fit TRBD2. The CDR3 region has the DNA TGTGCCAGCAGAAAACTAGCGGGGAAGGGTACCGGGGAGCTGTTTTTT. This codes for CASRKLAGKGTGELFF.